This record looks at one T cell receptor (beta chain) sequence and its context. Its specificity is not known. The data are from a study of T cells in lung cancer brain metastases. Study as a whole: Median interval between primary and brain metastasis specimen acquisition was about 350 days. Study findings and constraints: Brain metastases had fewer unique productive clones than primaries (median around 1,500 versus 4,400).

The assay was immunoSEQ multiplex PCR, and TCRdb's table has in-frame clones only and misses some. The sample includes about 4,800 clones, about 85% seen only once; the top ten take around 3.5%. V trimming: 6 bases; J trimming: 7 bases; junction bases outside the gene matches: 2. Germline V gives CDR1 MNHEY, CDR2 SMNVEV (reference sequence). The CDR3 spans 13 residues. The source material was tumor tissue from the primary lung tumor. This chain links TRBV27 with TRBJ1-6; 8 nucleotides match TRBD1. The source of this sequence is a woman between 50 and 59 years old with non-small cell lung cancer. The CDR3 bases are TGTGCCAGCAGCGGACAGGGAAATTCACCCCTCCACTTT. Its translation: CASSGQGNSPLHF.